A selection of T cell receptor beta chains follows, all from one sample in a study of cytomegalovirus exposure and HLA in healthy donors. TCRdb keeps only in-frame clones here, not all; method: immunoSEQ multiplex PCR. This sample yields 200,000 or so clones, of which about 82% are seen a single time; 2.5% to 3% belongs to the top ten. The source material was PBMCs. All receptors come from a man aged 30-40 years in good health and CMV-seronegative. Both conserved end residues are part of each CDR3. The D gene is left open where the match is weak. Rows give clone size only sometimes, using once, few, many, or a class for an expanded clone.

>NA|few|TRBJ2-2|TRBV10-2
CASSETGTGELFF
TGCGCCAGCAGTGAGACAGGGACCGGGGAGCTGTTTTTT
>NA|NA|TRBJ2-3|TRBV27
CASSFALITDTQYF
TGTGCCAGCAGTTTTGCACTCATCACAGATACGCAGTATTTT
>NA|NA|TRBJ1-2|TRBV11-2
CASSLVYGYGYTF
TGTGCCAGCAGCTTAGTCTATGGTTATGGCTACACCTTC
>NA|few|TRBJ1-1|TRBV10-3
CAISESTRGDTEAFF
TGTGCCATCAGTGAGTCGACGCGGGGGGACACTGAAGCTTTCTTT
>NA|NA|TRBJ2-7|TRBV27
CASSLGQSHEQYF
TGTGCCAGCAGTTTAGGACAGTCCCACGAGCAGTACTTC
>NA|NA|TRBJ1-1|TRBV6-9
CASCLTGMNTEAFF
TGTGCCAGCTGCCTCACAGGGATGAACACTGAAGCTTTCTTT
>TRBD2|NA|TRBJ2-7|TRBV7-8
CASSLALSGGYEQYF
TGTGCCAGCAGCTTAGCGCTTAGCGGGGGTTACGAGCAGTACTTC
>TRBD1|NA|TRBJ1-6|TRBV10-3
CAISKTGPPTNYNSPLHF
TGTGCCATCAGTAAGACAGGGCCGCCGACGAATTATAATTCACCCCTCCACTTT
>NA|NA|TRBJ1-3|TRBV5-1
CASRDGLKGSGNTIYF
TGCGCCAGCAGGGACGGACTGAAAGGGTCTGGAAACACCATATATTTT
>TRBD2|NA|TRBJ2-1|TRBV4-3
CASSQGGGGKNNEQFF
TGCGCCAGCAGCCAAGGTGGGGGGGGGAAGAACAATGAGCAGTTCTTC
>NA|NA|TRBJ2-7|TRBV19
CASSPGGTAIYEQYF
TGTGCCAGTAGCCCGGGGGGGACAGCTATCTACGAGCAGTACTTC
>NA|NA|TRBJ2-1|TRBV11-2
CASSLDGAGKQFF
TGTGCCAGCAGCTTAGACGGCGCGGGCAAGCAGTTCTTC
>NA|NA|TRBJ1-1|TRBV19
CAAGESMNTEAFF
TGTGCCGCCGGGGAGAGCATGAACACTGAAGCTTTCTTT
>TRBD2|NA|TRBJ2-7|TRBV4-2
CASSPGASGGYEQYF
TGTGCCAGCAGCCCGGGGGCTAGCGGGGGTTACGAGCAGTACTTC
>NA|once|TRBJ2-1|TRBV13
CASSSLQGRGFNEQFF
TGTGCCAGCAGCTCCCTCCAGGGTAGAGGCTTCAATGAGCAGTTCTTC
>TRBD2|NA|TRBJ2-7|TRBV5-4
CASSPGGAGGEQYF
TGTGCCAGCAGCCCCGGGGGGGCCGGGGGAGAGCAGTACTTC
>TRBD2|once|TRBJ2-5|TRBV9
CASSGQGLAGSHASWETQYF
TGTGCCAGCAGCGGACAGGGACTAGCGGGGAGCCATGCGTCCTGGGAGACCCAGTACTTC
>NA|few|TRBJ2-7|TRBV13
CASSSRDSQSPPEEQYF
TGTGCCAGCAGCTCCCGGGACTCCCAGTCACCTCCTGAGGAGCAGTACTTC
>NA|NA|TRBJ2-1|TRBV2
CASSEVGRIGSYNEQFF
TGTGCCAGCAGTGAAGTAGGGAGAATAGGATCCTACAATGAGCAGTTCTTC
>NA|NA|TRBJ2-7|TRBV6-5
CASSSGTPSYEQYF
TGTGCCAGCAGTTCCGGGACACCTTCCTACGAGCAGTACTTC
>TRBD1|few|TRBJ2-2|TRBV7-2
CASSQRQGYTGELFF
TGTGCCAGCAGCCAGAGACAGGGCTACACCGGGGAGCTGTTTTTT
>NA|NA|TRBJ1-6|TRBV5-4
CASSLAVTARSYSPLHF
TGTGCCAGCAGCTTGGCCGTTACAGCACGATCCTATTCACCCCTCCACTTT
>NA|NA|TRBJ1-1|TRBV19
CASSPFNNGNTEAFF
TGTGCCAGTAGTCCCTTTAATAACGGGAACACTGAAGCTTTCTTT
>TRBD1|few|TRBJ1-1|TRBV6-4
CASRETGGMNTEAFF
TGTGCCAGCAGGGAGACAGGGGGCATGAACACTGAAGCTTTCTTT
>NA|NA|TRBJ2-3|TRBV6-5
CASTPGGDTQYF
TGTGCCAGCACCCCCGGGGGAGATACGCAGTATTTT
>TRBD2|NA|TRBJ2-1|TRBV5-1
CASSLSSGGISYNEQFF
TGCGCCAGCAGCCTTTCTAGCGGGGGGATCTCCTACAATGAGCAGTTCTTC
>NA|NA|TRBJ1-2|TRBV5-4
CASSATDRNYGYTF
TGTGCCAGCAGCGCCACCGACAGGAACTATGGCTACACCTTC
>NA|NA|TRBJ2-2|TRBV14
CASSQAGGYTGELFF
TGTGCCAGCAGCCAAGCCGGGGGATACACCGGGGAGCTGTTTTTT
>NA|few|TRBJ1-3|TRBV19
CASSIARNPGNTIYF
TGTGCCAGTAGTATCGCGAGGAACCCTGGAAACACCATATATTTT
>NA|few|TRBJ1-1|TRBV6-1
CASSTTENTEAFF
TGTGCCAGCAGTACCACAGAGAACACTGAAGCTTTCTTT
>NA|NA|TRBJ2-1|TRBV7-8
CASSLEQGYNEQFF
TGTGCCAGCAGCTTAGAGCAGGGGTACAATGAGCAGTTCTTC
>NA|NA|TRBJ1-5|TRBV6-1
CASRNGYQPQHF
TGTGCCAGCAGAAACGGTTATCAGCCCCAGCATTTT
>NA|NA|TRBJ2-3|TRBV6-6
CASSYASTDTQYF
TGTGCCAGCAGTTACGCGTCCACAGATACGCAGTATTTT
>NA|NA|TRBJ1-1|TRBV5-5
CASILDSTEAFF
TGTGCCAGCATCTTGGACAGCACTGAAGCTTTCTTT
>TRBD2|NA|TRBJ2-7|TRBV15
CATSRGRTGLADEQYF
TGTGCCACCAGCAGAGGTCGGACGGGACTAGCTGACGAGCAGTACTTC
>NA|NA|TRBJ1-3|TRBV14
CASSPLDSHFLNF
TGTGCCAGCAGCCCCTTGGACAGCCATTTCTTGAATTTT
>TRBD1|few|TRBJ1-4|TRBV2
CASSLQGLSEKLFF
TGTGCCAGTTCCCTACAGGGGCTAAGTGAAAAACTGTTTTTT
>TRBD2|NA|TRBJ2-6|TRBV7-3
CASSSRTSGGGTGANVLTF
TGTGCCAGCAGCTCCCGGACTAGCGGGGGAGGGACTGGGGCCAACGTCCTGACTTTC
>TRBD1|NA|TRBJ2-5|TRBV10-2
CASSGQGFLETQYF
TGCGCCAGCAGTGGACAGGGGTTTTTGGAGACCCAGTACTTC
>TRBD1|NA|TRBJ2-1|TRBV11-1
CASSTFGQAIYNEQFF
TGTGCCAGCAGCACGTTCGGACAGGCCATCTACAATGAGCAGTTCTTC
>TRBD1|NA|TRBJ1-6|TRBV23-1
CASSQNYRGINSPLHF
TGCGCCAGCAGTCAAAACTACAGGGGTATTAATTCACCCCTCCACTTT
>NA|NA|TRBJ2-5|TRBV7-8
CASSPPRQGREETQYF
TGTGCCAGCAGCCCCCCCCGGCAGGGGCGCGAAGAGACCCAGTACTTC
>NA|NA|TRBJ2-5|TRBV2
CASSAARLETQYF
TGTGCCAGCAGTGCAGCCAGGCTGGAGACCCAGTACTTC
>NA|NA|TRBJ2-7|TRBV27
CASSFGAGMGEQYF
TGTGCCAGCAGTTTTGGAGCAGGGATGGGCGAGCAGTACTTC